These 28 T cell receptor beta chains were sequenced from one sample in a study of memory CD4+ T cells and cytomegalovirus serostatus. Single viable CD3+CD4+CD8-CD45RO+ cells were sorted as the memory CD4+ T cells. Libraries were prepared by immunoSEQ multiplex PCR; TCRdb keeps only in-frame clonotypes and omits some of them. This table holds some 60,000 clones, roughly 81% found once. Specimen: memory CD4+ T cells from blood. The receptors were sampled from an adult in good health and CMV-seronegative.

This clone occurred a few times. This rearrangement joins TRBV7-9 to TRBJ2-6, with 7 bases lining up with TRBD1. Germline lookup yields CDR1 SEHNR and CDR2 FQNEAQ (reference sequence). This CDR3 is 16 amino acids long. V dropped 6 bases and J dropped 0; count of bases not matched to a gene: 5. The CDR3 DNA is TGTGCCAGCAGGAAGGGACAGTCCTCTGGGGCCAACGTCCTGACTTTC. It yields the protein CASRKGQSSGANVLTF.

The chain employs TRBV20-1 and TRBJ1-2; D possibly corresponds to TRBD1 (5 bases). The germline gives CDR1 DFQATT, CDR2 SNEGSKA (reference sequence). This CDR3 is built from 11 residues. V lost 5 bases, J lost 4 bases, and 8 bases lay in between. This CDR3 is CSAPGSYGYTF. The CDR3 region has the DNA TGCAGTGCTCCAGGGAGCTATGGCTACACCTTC.

In this sample, this clone turned up a few times. V usage is TRBV27 and J usage is TRBJ1-4; TRBD1 is a possible D gene (6 bases). The CDR3 extends over 22 amino acids. Trimming cost V 5 bases and J 1 base, with 32 bases left between them. The germline gives CDR1 MNHEY, CDR2 SMNVEV (reference sequence). CDR3 coding DNA: TGTGCCAGCAGTCCGGGGGCTGGGGGGGACTACAACTTACGGGAAACTAATGAAAAACTGTTTTTT. It codes for CASSPGAGGDYNLRETNEKLFF.

The chain joins TRBV27 to TRBJ2-4; D unclear. The CDR3 covers 15 residues. Trimming removed 4 bases from V and 0 bases from J, with 10 bases in between. The germline V gene encodes CDR1 MNHEY and CDR2 SMNVEV (reference sequence). The CDR3 sequence is CASSSVGVAKNIQYF. The CDR3 DNA sequence: TGTGCCAGCAGTTCTGTTGGAGTAGCCAAAAACATTCAGTACTTC.

In DNA, the CDR3 is TGTGCCAGCAGCTTACCCAGCGGAGCCACAGATACGCAGTATTTT. Protein: CASSLPSGATDTQYF. V gene TRBV7-9 combines with J gene TRBJ2-3; D possibly corresponds to TRBD2 (5 bases). Germline-derived CDR1 and CDR2 are SEHNR and FQNEAQ (reference sequence). The CDR3 runs to 15 residues. V shed 2 bases and J shed 2 bases, with 11 bases lying between them.

The J gene is TRBJ1-6, the V gene TRBV2; the match to TRBD1 covers 8 bases. CDR3 size: 14 residues. Germline V gives CDR1 SNHLY, CDR2 FYNNEI. Trimming took 5 bases from V and 9 from J; bases not matched to a gene: 6. CDR3 bases: TGTGCCAGCAGTTCAGGGGGCGCGGGTTCACCCCTCCACTTT. Translating gives CASSSGGAGSPLHF. Combining the CDR3 with reference TRBV2 and TRBJ1-6 gives the whole variable domain EPEVTQTPSHQVTQMGQEVILRCVPISNHLYFYWYRQILGQKVEFLVSFYNNEISEKSEIFDDQFSVERPDGSNFTLKIRSTKLEDSAMYFCASSSGGAGSPLHFGNGTRLTVT.

The chain links TRBV6-5 to TRBJ1-2; TRBD1 might be the D (5 bases). The germline V gene encodes CDR1 MNHEY and CDR2 SVGAGI. The CDR3 contains 14 residues. V lost 5 bases and J 8 bases, leaving 18 bases between the germline ends. The CDR3 sequence is CASSPDLRGWGYTF. CDR3 sequence (DNA): TGTGCCAGCAGTCCCGACCTTCGGGGGTGGGGCTACACCTTC.

This clone was seen a single time. The chain links TRBV5-1 to TRBJ1-1; TRBD1 agrees at 12 bases. Germline trimming cut 4 bases from V and 8 bases from J; bases unmatched to any gene: 9. Germline CDR1 and CDR2: SGHRS and YFSETQ. The CDR3 spans 15 residues. The CDR3 reads CASSAGGGTGGEAFF. The CDR3 DNA sequence: TGCGCCAGCAGCGCTGGGGGCGGGACAGGGGGCGAAGCTTTCTTT.

The chain recombines TRBV6-5 with TRBJ1-5, with D possibly matching TRBD1 (6 bases). The V and J ends lost 2 bases and 4 bases respectively, with 9 bases between them. This CDR3 comprises 14 residues. Looked up from germline, CDR1 is MNHEY and CDR2 is SVGAGI. This CDR3 reads CASSYKGENQPQHF. For the CDR3, the DNA is TGTGCCAGCAGTTACAAGGGGGAGAATCAGCCCCAGCATTTT.

The CDR3 DNA reads TGTGCCAGCAGCTTAGGTCGGGAGAGCTATGGCTACACCTTC. It specifies CASSLGRESYGYTF. V usage is TRBV7-8 and J usage is TRBJ1-2, with unresolved D. The V gene lost 1 base and the J gene lost 4 bases, with 10 bases spanning the gap. The CDR3 runs 14 residues. From germline, CDR1 is SGHVS and CDR2 FQNEAQ.

This chain links TRBV6-1 with TRBJ2-3; TRBD1 agrees at 9 bases. Germline V lookup: CDR1 MNHNS, CDR2 SASEGT. Unmatched junction bases numbered 9, after V lost 8 bases and J lost 3 bases. The CDR3 runs 15 residues. The CDR3 protein is CASLYDRGLTDTQYF. CDR3 in DNA: TGTGCCAGCCTCTATGACAGGGGGTTAACAGATACGCAGTATTTT.

The J gene is TRBJ1-1, the V gene TRBV11-3; 10 nucleotides line up with TRBD1. Germline V gene sequence: CDR1 SGHNT, CDR2 YENEEA. The junction had 6 bases not matched to a gene; V was cut back by 4 bases and J by 4 bases. CDR3 length: 15 amino acids. The CDR3 here is CASSSPGQGTTEAFF. Written as DNA, the CDR3 is TGTGCCAGCAGCTCACCGGGACAGGGGACCACTGAAGCTTTCTTT. Combining the CDR3 with reference TRBV11-3 and TRBJ1-1 gives the whole variable domain EAGVVQSPRYKIIEKKQPVAFWCNPISGHNTLYWYLQNLGQGPELLIRYENEEAVDDSQLPKDRFSAERLKGVDSTLKIQPAELGDSAVYLCASSSPGQGTTEAFFGQGTRLTVV.

The V call is TRBV5-1, the J call TRBJ1-2; 8 bases map to TRBD1. From germline, CDR1 is SGHRS and CDR2 YFSETQ. The CDR3 covers 16 residues. The V segment lost 2 bases and the J segment 2 bases; nucleotides outside the gene matches: 8. CDR3 sequence: CASSFGQGVFNYGYTF. In DNA form, the CDR3 reads TGCGCCAGCAGCTTCGGACAGGGTGTTTTCAACTATGGCTACACCTTC. Full variable domain (outside the CDR3, taken from reference TRBV5-1 and TRBJ1-2): KAGVTQTPRYLIKTRGQQVTLSCSPISGHRSVSWYQQTPGQGLQFLFEYFSETQRNKGNFPGRFSGRQFSNSRSEMNVSTLELGDSALYLCASSFGQGVFNYGYTFGSGTRLTVV.

The J gene is TRBJ2-5, the V gene TRBV7-8, with D hard to call. Germline V CDR1 and CDR2: SGHVS, FQNEAQ. The CDR3 extends over 12 amino acids. The ends were cut back, 4 bases at V and 5 bases at J, with 8 bases in the middle. CDR3 DNA sequence: TGTGCCAGCAGCTCGTTATCGGAGACCCAGTACTTC. This translates into CASSSLSETQYF. Supplemented by reference TRBV7-8 and TRBJ2-5, the full variable domain reads GAGVSQSPRYKVAKRGQDVALRCDPISGHVSLFWYQQALGQGPEFLTYFQNEAQLDKSGLPSDRFFAERPEGSVSTLKIQRTQQEDSAVYLCASSSLSETQYFGPGTRLLVL.

V gene TRBV7-8 combines with J gene TRBJ2-5, with 9 positions matching TRBD2. CDR1 SGHVS and CDR2 FQNEAQ come from the germline V gene. The CDR3 totals 16 residues. V shed 4 bases, J shed 5 bases, and the junction held 11 bases outside the gene matches. This CDR3 is CASSSLSGRGTETQYF. The CDR3 region has the DNA TGTGCCAGCAGCTCTCTTAGCGGGAGAGGGACTGAGACCCAGTACTTC.

This clone has a single count. The chain combines TRBV5-5 with TRBJ1-5; 7 bases align to TRBD1. Germline-derived CDR1 and CDR2 are SGHKS and YYEKEE (reference sequence). CDR3 length: 15 residues. V was clipped by 2 bases and J by 3 bases; unmatched bases: 5. The CDR3 coding sequence is TGTGCCAGCAGCTTCACGGGACAGCACAATCAGCCCCAGCATTTT. This translates into CASSFTGQHNQPQHF.

The rearrangement joins TRBV14 to TRBJ1-4; no firm D call. V lost 1 base, J lost 8 bases, and 14 bases lay in between. Germline V CDR1 and CDR2: SGHDN, FVKESK. This CDR3 contains 15 residues. In nucleotides, the CDR3 is TGTGCCAGCAGCCAAGCCCGGACGTTTGGGGAAAAACTGTTTTTT. It specifies CASSQARTFGEKLFF. Using reference TRBV14 and TRBJ1-4 for the parts outside the CDR3, the full variable domain is EAGVTQFPSHSVIEKGQTVTLRCDPISGHDNLYWYRRVMGKEIKFLLHFVKESKQDESGMPNNRFLAERTGGTYSTLKVQPAELEDSGVYFCASSQARTFGEKLFFGSGTQLSVL.

This clone was counted a few times. V is TRBV12-5 and J is TRBJ1-5; D is uncertain. Trimming removed 3 bases at V and 7 bases at J, with 13 bases between. This CDR3 contains 14 residues. The germline V gene has CDR1 LGHNT and CDR2 FRNRAP. The DNA of the CDR3 is TGTGCTAGTGGTTTTGGTGGGTTAGAGCAGCCCCAGCATTTT. This encodes CASGFGGLEQPQHF.

The chain has TRBV5-1 and TRBJ2-7; D possibly uses TRBD1 or TRBD2 (5 bases each). CDR3 length: 16 amino acids. CDR1 is SGHRS, CDR2 YFSETQ, per germline. V lost 1 base and J 1 base, leaving 15 bases between the germline ends. In DNA, the CDR3 is TGCGCCAGCAGCTTGTCCGGGGCATCCGTTTCCTACGAGCAGTACTTC. Encoded protein: CASSLSGASVSYEQYF.

CDR3 protein: CASSLVVTGGAKNIQYF. The CDR3 DNA is TGCGCCAGCAGCTTGGTAGTGACAGGGGGAGCCAAAAACATTCAGTACTTC. This rearrangement joins TRBV5-1 to TRBJ2-4, with 9 bases lining up with TRBD1. The length of the CDR3 is 17 residues. Germline values: CDR1 SGHRS, CDR2 YFSETQ. Losses at the gene ends were 0 bases for V and 0 bases for J; bases not matched to a gene: 4. The entire variable domain, with the rest obtained from reference TRBV5-1 and TRBJ2-4, is as follows: KAGVTQTPRYLIKTRGQQVTLSCSPISGHRSVSWYQQTPGQGLQFLFEYFSETQRNKGNFPGRFSGRQFSNSRSEMNVSTLELGDSALYLCASSLVVTGGAKNIQYFGAGTRLSVL.

The rearrangement links TRBV11-3 to TRBJ2-3; TRBD2 might be the D (5 bases). V was pared by 5 bases and J by 3 bases, with 12 bases between. Germline loops: CDR1 SGHNT, CDR2 YENEEA. The CDR3 totals 14 residues. The CDR3: CASSLDGNTDTQYF. DNA for the CDR3: TGTGCCAGCAGCCTCGACGGGAATACAGATACGCAGTATTTT.

This chain uses TRBV15 with TRBJ1-5; TRBD1 agrees at 7 bases. Unmatched junction bases numbered 4, after V lost 1 base and J lost 4 bases. There are 15 residues in the CDR3. Germline V lookup: CDR1 LNHNV, CDR2 YYDKDF (reference sequence). The CDR3 loop is CATSRVAGGNQPQHF. The CDR3 DNA sequence: TGTGCCACCAGCAGAGTAGCAGGGGGGAATCAGCCCCAGCATTTT.

This clone was observed a single time. The CDR3 protein is CASSKTEIAEAFF. CDR3 coding DNA: TGTGCCAGCTCAAAGACAGAGATAGCTGAAGCTTTCTTT. The chain carries TRBV18 and TRBJ1-1, with a tentative D call TRBD1 (5 bases). This CDR3 is 13 amino acids long. Trimming pared 5 bases from V and 6 bases from J, leaving 13 bases between. Germline CDR1 is KGHSH and CDR2 is LQKENI.

The genes are TRBV5-1 and TRBJ2-3; 7 positions agree with TRBD1. Trimming took 7 bases from V and 0 from J; bases not matched to a gene: 14. Per germline, CDR1 SGHRS and CDR2 YFSETQ. The CDR3 loop spans 17 amino acids. The CDR3 DNA reads as TGCGCCAGCCACGCGCACCACAGGGGCGCGAGCACAGATACGCAGTATTTT. It encodes CASHAHHRGASTDTQYF.

This sequence joins TRBV6-5 and TRBJ2-1; D not resolved. This CDR3 is 12 amino acids long. The V end was cut by 2 bases, the J end by 15 bases, with 14 bases between. Germline loops: CDR1 MNHEY, CDR2 SVGAGI. CDR3 sequence: CASSYARQIWFF. For the CDR3, the DNA is TGTGCCAGCAGTTACGCACGGCAAATTTGGTTCTTC.

V is TRBV18 and J is TRBJ1-1, with 9 positions matching TRBD1. Germline trimming cut 3 bases from V and 11 bases from J; bases unmatched to any gene: 16. The germline V gene has CDR1 KGHSH and CDR2 LQKENI. The CDR3 consists of 16 residues. CDR3 sequence (DNA): TGTGCCAGCTCACCCGTCCCACTTACAGGGGGCGGGAGGGCTTTCTTT. Translating it yields CASSPVPLTGGGRAFF.

The chain has TRBV30 and TRBJ2-1; D remains ambiguous. The CDR3 contains 15 residues. Per the germline V gene, CDR1 is GTSNPN and CDR2 is SVGIG (reference sequence). Trimming stripped 4 bases from V and 2 bases from J, with 15 bases between. The chain's CDR3 is CAWTPMGLTYNEQFF. As DNA, the CDR3 is TGTGCCTGGACCCCCATGGGTTTAACCTACAATGAGCAGTTCTTC.

V usage is TRBV5-1 and J usage is TRBJ2-1; no clear D gene. The CDR3 covers 16 residues. V lost 4 bases and J 0 bases, leaving 14 bases between the germline ends. CDR1 SGHRS and CDR2 YFSETQ come from the germline V gene. DNA for the CDR3: TGCGCCAGCAGCCCCCCCCAGGCAAACTCCTACAATGAGCAGTTCTTC. Its protein is CASSPPQANSYNEQFF.